The 19 T cell receptor beta chains presented below share a single source sample, sequenced in a study. From the RT-PCR reads, TCRdb called clonotypes with MiXCR, one entry per CDR3 protein. The sample has more than 550,000 distinct CDR3 sequences; around 14% are singletons. The sample was memory CD4+ T cells from blood. These receptors came from a female donor in good health, serving as a healthy control.

This clonotype came up a few times. The chain has TRBV6-2 or TRBV6-3 and TRBJ1-2, with D unclear. Germline CDR1 MNHEY, CDR2 SVGEGT. V was clipped by 6 bases and J by 4 bases, with 6 bases between them. The CDR3 extends over 11 amino acids. The CDR3 reads CASSRLYGYTF. CDR3 sequence (DNA): TGTGCCAGCAGCCGCCTCTATGGCTACACCTTC.

The chain uses TRBV10-3 and TRBJ1-5; 8 bases fit TRBD1. Losses at the gene ends were 11 bases for V and 3 bases for J; bases not matched to a gene: 6. CDR3 length equals 13 residues. Per the germline V gene, CDR1 is ENHRY and CDR2 is SYGVKD. CDR3 nucleotides: TGTGCCGTACAGGGGGGAAACAATCAGCCCCAGCATTTT. It codes for CAVQGGNNQPQHF.

This clonotype was seen a handful of times. The gene calls are TRBV12-3 or TRBV12-4 and TRBJ1-1, with D hard to call. The CDR3 consists of 14 residues. V gave up 2 bases and J gave up 6 bases, with 13 bases separating them. CDR3 sequence: CASSLTVTHPEAFF. The CDR3 region has the DNA TGTGCCAGCAGTTTAACGGTGACGCACCCTGAAGCTTTCTTT.

The V gene is TRBV28, the J gene TRBJ2-7; TRBD1 agrees at 11 bases. This CDR3 has 15 amino acids. The V and J ends lost 6 bases and 7 bases, in that order; junction bases with no gene match: 11. The germline V gene has CDR1 MDHEN and CDR2 SYDVKM. The CDR3 bases are TGTGCCAGCAGCTGGACGGACAGGGGGCGCAATGAGCAGTACTTC. Protein: CASSWTDRGRNEQYF.

This clonotype was counted only a few times. The rearrangement joins TRBV30 to TRBJ2-7, with D maybe TRBD1 (6 bases). V shed 7 bases and J shed 4 bases, with 14 bases lying between them. This CDR3 is built from 12 residues. CDR1 is GTSNPN and CDR2 is SVGIG in the germline V gene (reference sequence). The CDR3 sequence is CALRDNSYEQYF. The CDR3 DNA reads TGTGCCTTACGGGACAATTCATACGAGCAGTACTTC.

The table lists this clonotype with many counts. The chain carries TRBV6-5 and TRBJ2-2; D unclear. Trimming shortened V by 0 bases and J by 9 bases, and 14 bases separated the two germline ends. Germline CDR1 and CDR2: MNHEY and SVGAGI. The CDR3 length is 15 residues. Here the CDR3 reads CASSYSPTGLRELFF. The CDR3 DNA reads as TGTGCCAGCAGTTACTCGCCGACCGGCCTTCGGGAGCTGTTTTTT.

In this sample, this clonotype turned up a few times. The CDR3 DNA follows: TGTGCCAGCAGCTTAGAGTCCAGGGGCTACACCTTC. Amino acid sequence: CASSLESRGYTF. The chain carries TRBV7-8 and TRBJ1-2; D is undetermined. V was trimmed by 1 base and J by 8 bases, leaving 8 bases between them. Germline CDR1 SGHVS, CDR2 FQNEAQ. The CDR3 loop spans 12 amino acids. Complete variable domain (other parts from reference TRBV7-8 and TRBJ1-2): GAGVSQSPRYKVAKRGQDVALRCDPISGHVSLFWYQQALGQGPEFLTYFQNEAQLDKSGLPSDRFFAERPEGSVSTLKIQRTQQEDSAVYLCASSLESRGYTFGSGTRLTVV.

This chain uses TRBV7-8 with TRBJ2-7; 9 bases are a match to TRBD2. Germline V CDR1 and CDR2: SGHVS, FQNEAQ. The junction had 15 bases not matched to a gene; V was cut back by 0 bases and J by 9 bases. The CDR3 covers 17 residues. This CDR3 is CASSLAVAGAPGEWQYF. The CDR3 nucleotides are TGTGCCAGCAGCTTAGCGGTAGCGGGAGCCCCGGGCGAGTGGCAGTACTTC. Using reference TRBV7-8 and TRBJ2-7 for the parts outside the CDR3, the full variable domain is GAGVSQSPRYKVAKRGQDVALRCDPISGHVSLFWYQQALGQGPEFLTYFQNEAQLDKSGLPSDRFFAERPEGSVSTLKIQRTQQEDSAVYLCASSLAVAGAPGEWQYFGPGTRLTVT.

This sequence joins TRBV5-1 and TRBJ1-2; tentative D call: TRBD1 (5 bases). Germline CDR1 reads SGHRS; CDR2 reads YFSETQ. This CDR3 contains 13 residues. The V gene lost 3 bases and the J gene lost 6 bases, with 12 bases spanning the gap. CDR3 nucleotide sequence: TGCGCCAGCAGCTCGGCACGGGGGGATGGCTACACCTTC. It codes for CASSSARGDGYTF.

The sample holds a few counts of this clonotype. V and J are TRBV13 and TRBJ1-1; D ambiguous. The CDR3 covers 13 residues. V was clipped by 6 bases and J by 0 bases, with 8 bases between them. The V gene's germline CDR1 is PRHDT and CDR2 FYEKMQ (reference sequence). The CDR3 reads CASSRVMNTEAFF. DNA for the CDR3: TGTGCCAGCAGTCGGGTTATGAACACTGAAGCTTTCTTT.

The gene calls are TRBV20-1 and TRBJ2-1, with TRBD2 matching 10 bases. V dropped 6 bases and J dropped 7; count of bases not matched to a gene: 9. The CDR3 runs 14 residues. Germline assignment: CDR1 DFQATT and CDR2 SNEGSKA (reference sequence). CDR3 loop: CSALGLAGDNEQFF. The CDR3 DNA reads as TGCAGTGCATTGGGGCTAGCGGGAGATAATGAGCAGTTCTTC.

The chain employs TRBV7-3 and TRBJ2-1; 11 positions agree with TRBD2. The CDR3 is made up of 15 amino acids. CDR1 SGHTA and CDR2 FQGTGA come from the germline V gene. Germline trimming cut 5 bases from V and 6 bases from J; bases unmatched to any gene: 6. The CDR3 DNA follows: TGTGCCAGCAGCCAAACTAGCGGGAGAGGCAATGAGCAGTTCTTC. Translating it yields CASSQTSGRGNEQFF.

This clonotype has a handful of counts. The rearrangement joins TRBV7-9 to TRBJ1-5; 7 bases align to TRBD1. The germline gives CDR1 SEHNR, CDR2 FQNEAQ (reference sequence). The V gene end was trimmed by 4 bases and the J gene end by 3 bases; junction bases not matched to a gene: 6. The CDR3 spans 15 residues. CDR3 DNA: TGTGCCAGCAGCTCCACAGGGGTGTACAATCAGCCCCAGCATTTT. Its translation: CASSSTGVYNQPQHF.

The table lists this clonotype with many counts. The chain links TRBV10-3 to TRBJ2-3, with 9 bases aligning to TRBD2. V lost 2 bases and J lost 13; bases outside the gene matches: 7. From germline, CDR1 is ENHRY and CDR2 SYGVKD. The CDR3 contains 13 residues. This CDR3 reads CAISEGTSSGEYF. CDR3 bases: TGTGCCATCAGTGAGGGGACTAGCTCCGGAGAGTATTTT.

V usage is TRBV27 and J usage is TRBJ2-3, with TRBD2 matching 9 bases. Germline lookup yields CDR1 MNHEY and CDR2 SMNVEV (reference sequence). J gave up 4 bases and V 5 bases, and 13 bases lay outside the gene matches. The CDR3 consists of 17 residues. CDR3 loop: CASSPPAGRGGSDTQYF. The DNA of the CDR3 is TGTGCCAGCAGTCCCCCCGCCGGGCGGGGGGGATCAGATACGCAGTATTTT.

DNA of the CDR3: TGTGCCAGCAGCCATAGACTAGCGGCACAGACCCAGTACTTC. This translates into CASSHRLAAQTQYF. The rearrangement uses TRBV14 and TRBJ2-5; 9 nucleotides line up with TRBD2. The CDR3 sequence is 14 residues long. The germline gives CDR1 SGHDN, CDR2 FVKESK. V dropped 3 bases and J dropped 6; count of bases not matched to a gene: 5.

This clonotype appeared many times. The J gene is TRBJ2-5, the V gene TRBV7-2; maybe TRBD1 (6 bases). With 2 bases removed from V and 4 bases from J, the gap between germline ends came to 14 bases. The CDR3 is 15 residues long. Germline CDR1 SGHTA, CDR2 FQGNSA. In DNA, the CDR3 is TGTGCCAGCAGCTTAAATACAGGGAAACTAGAGACCCAGTACTTC. Translation: CASSLNTGKLETQYF.

In its sample, this clonotype was seen a few times. This chain uses TRBV5-1 with TRBJ1-1; D unresolved. Trimming took off 2 bases at V and 11 bases at J, with 13 bases between the two ends. The CDR3 has 12 amino acids. Germline CDR1 is SGHRS and CDR2 is YFSETQ. CDR3 residues: CASSLDLGRAFF. As DNA, the CDR3 is TGCGCCAGCAGCTTAGATCTAGGGAGGGCTTTCTTT.

This clonotype was observed a few times. The chain links TRBV7-2 to TRBJ2-3; 10 nucleotides line up with TRBD2. With 5 bases clipped from V and 13 bases from J, the junction kept 15 bases outside the gene matches. The germline CDR1 and CDR2 sequences are SGHTA and FQGNSA. CDR3 length: 15 amino acids. CDR3 sequence reads: CASSTSRTSGGEEYF. The CDR3 DNA reads TGTGCCAGCAGCACCTCCCGGACTAGCGGAGGAGAGGAGTATTTT.